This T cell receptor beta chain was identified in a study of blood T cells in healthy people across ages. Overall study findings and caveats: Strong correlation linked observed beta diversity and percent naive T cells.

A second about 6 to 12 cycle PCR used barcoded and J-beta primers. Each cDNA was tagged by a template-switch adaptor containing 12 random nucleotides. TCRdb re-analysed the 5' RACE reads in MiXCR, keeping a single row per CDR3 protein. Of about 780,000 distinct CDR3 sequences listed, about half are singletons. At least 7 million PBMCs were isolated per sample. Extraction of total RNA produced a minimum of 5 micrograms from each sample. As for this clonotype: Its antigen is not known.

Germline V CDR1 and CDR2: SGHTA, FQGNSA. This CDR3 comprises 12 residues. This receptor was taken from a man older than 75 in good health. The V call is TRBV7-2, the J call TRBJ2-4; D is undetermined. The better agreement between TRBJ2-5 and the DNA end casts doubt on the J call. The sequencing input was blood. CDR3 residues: CASSLLQKTQYF. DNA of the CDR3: TGTGCCAGCAGCTTGCTTCAGAAGACCCAGTACTTC.